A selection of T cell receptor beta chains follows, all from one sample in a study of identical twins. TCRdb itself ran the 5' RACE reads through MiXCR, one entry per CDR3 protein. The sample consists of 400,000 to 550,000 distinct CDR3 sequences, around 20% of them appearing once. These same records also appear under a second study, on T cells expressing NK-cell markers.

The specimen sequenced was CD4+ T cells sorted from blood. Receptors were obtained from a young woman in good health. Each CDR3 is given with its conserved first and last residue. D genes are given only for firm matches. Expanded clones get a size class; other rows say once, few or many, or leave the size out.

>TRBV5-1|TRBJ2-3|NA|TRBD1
CASSSGTGGITDTQYF
TGCGCCAGCAGCTCCGGGACAGGGGGTATCACAGATACGCAGTATTTT
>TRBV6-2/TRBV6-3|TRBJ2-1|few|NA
CASRPIGPYNEQFF
TGTGCCAGCAGACCAATCGGACCCTACAATGAGCAGTTCTTC
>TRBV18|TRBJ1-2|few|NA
CASSPLSKTGGDGYTF
TGTGCCAGCTCACCCCTTTCCAAGACAGGTGGTGATGGCTACACCTTC
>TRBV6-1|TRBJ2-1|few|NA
CASSPMRWGRDNEQFF
TGTGCCAGCAGTCCCATGAGGTGGGGCCGCGACAATGAGCAGTTCTTC
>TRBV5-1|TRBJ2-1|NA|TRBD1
CASSFRDSSYNEQFF
TGCGCCAGCAGCTTCCGGGACAGCTCCTACAATGAGCAGTTCTTC
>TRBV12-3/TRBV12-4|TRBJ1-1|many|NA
CASSSQQGNTEAFF
TGTGCCAGCAGTTCACAACAGGGAAACACTGAAGCTTTCTTT
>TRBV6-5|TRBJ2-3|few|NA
CASSYSYRTDTQYF
TGTGCCAGCAGTTACTCTTACCGGACAGATACGCAGTATTTT
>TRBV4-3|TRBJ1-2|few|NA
CASSQVSTDRHMSYGYTF
TGCGCCAGCAGCCAGGTTTCGACAGACCGACATATGAGCTATGGCTACACCTTC
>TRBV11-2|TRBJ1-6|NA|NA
CASSLNYPPLHF
TGTGCCAGCAGCTTAAACTATCCCCCCCTCCACTTT
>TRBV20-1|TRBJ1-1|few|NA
CSAGFRSNTEAFF
TGCAGTGCTGGGTTTAGGAGCAATACTGAAGCTTTCTTT
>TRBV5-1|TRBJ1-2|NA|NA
CASSPSPKGVDYGYTF
TGCGCCAGCAGCCCCTCCCCGAAGGGGGTCGACTATGGCTACACCTTC
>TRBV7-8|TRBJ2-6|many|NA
CASSLVGFSGANVLTF
TGTGCCAGCAGCTTAGTGGGGTTCTCTGGGGCCAACGTCCTGACTTTC
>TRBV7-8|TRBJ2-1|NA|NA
CASSLRPQDNEQFF
TGTGCCAGCAGCTTAAGGCCCCAGGACAATGAGCAGTTCTTC
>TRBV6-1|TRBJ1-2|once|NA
CASQSQVRGYTF
TGTGCCAGCCAGTCACAGGTTAGGGGCTACACCTTC
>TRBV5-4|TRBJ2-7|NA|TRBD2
CASRRAGSSYEQYF
TGTGCCAGCAGACGAGCGGGAAGCTCCTACGAGCAGTACTTC
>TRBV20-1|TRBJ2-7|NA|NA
CSASSGTGSYEQYF
TGCAGTGCTAGTTCCGGCACAGGGTCATACGAGCAGTACTTC
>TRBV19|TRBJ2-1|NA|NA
CASSPSGGWNEQFF
TGTGCCAGTAGTCCCAGTGGCGGGTGGAATGAGCAGTTCTTC
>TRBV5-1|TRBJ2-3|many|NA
CASSHGTDTQYF
TGCGCCAGCAGCCACGGCACAGATACGCAGTATTTT
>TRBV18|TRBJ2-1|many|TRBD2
CASSPGTSLREQFF
TGTGCCAGCTCACCCGGGACTAGTCTCCGTGAGCAGTTCTTC
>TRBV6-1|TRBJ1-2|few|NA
CASSVDGLYGYTF
TGTGCCAGCAGCGTAGACGGCCTCTATGGCTACACCTTC
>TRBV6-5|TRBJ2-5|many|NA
CASSYGGETQYF
TGTGCCAGCAGTTACGGGGGCGAGACCCAGTACTTC
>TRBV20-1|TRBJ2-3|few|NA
CSGLVRNTQYF
TGCAGTGGGTTGGTTCGAAATACGCAGTATTTT
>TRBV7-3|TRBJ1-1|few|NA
CASSLTGSATEAFF
TGTGCCAGCAGCTTAACGGGATCGGCCACTGAAGCTTTCTTT
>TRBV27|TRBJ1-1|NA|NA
CASSLLRFGLDNTEAFF
TGTGCCAGCAGTTTATTGCGTTTCGGACTCGACAACACTGAAGCTTTCTTT
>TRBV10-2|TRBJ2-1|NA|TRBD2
CAPGRIPGLAFRNEQFF
TGCGCCCCTGGAAGAATCCCGGGACTAGCGTTTCGCAATGAGCAGTTCTTC
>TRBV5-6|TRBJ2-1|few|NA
CASSSTRYNEQFF
TGTGCCAGCAGCTCGACTCGATACAATGAGCAGTTCTTC
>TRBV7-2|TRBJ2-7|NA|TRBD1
CASSLGDRASEQYF
TGTGCCAGCAGCTTGGGGGACAGGGCCTCCGAGCAGTACTTC
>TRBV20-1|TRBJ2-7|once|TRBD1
CSAAGDRGEVEQYF
TGCAGTGCCGCGGGGGACAGGGGGGAGGTCGAGCAGTACTTC
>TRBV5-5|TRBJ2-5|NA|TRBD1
CASSRTGGGRETQYF
TGTGCCAGCAGCCGTACAGGGGGAGGTAGGGAGACCCAGTACTTC
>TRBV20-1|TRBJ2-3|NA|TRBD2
CSARRLTSGISTDTQYF
TGCAGTGCTAGACGACTCACTAGCGGAATTAGCACAGATACGCAGTATTTT
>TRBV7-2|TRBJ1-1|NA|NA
CASSLRGSLTEAFF
TGTGCCAGCAGCTTACGGGGATCGTTGACTGAAGCTTTCTTT
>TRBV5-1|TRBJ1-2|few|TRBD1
CASSYQGAEGYTF
TGCGCCAGCAGTTACCAGGGGGCGGAGGGCTACACCTTC
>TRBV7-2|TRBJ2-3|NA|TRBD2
CASSLDPGLAGVAQYF
TGTGCCAGCAGCCTTGACCCGGGACTAGCGGGAGTCGCGCAGTATTTT
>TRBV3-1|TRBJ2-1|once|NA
CATSQEPPGHNEQFF
TGTGCCACCTCCCAAGAACCGCCAGGACACAATGAGCAGTTCTTC
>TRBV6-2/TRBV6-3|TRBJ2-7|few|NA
CASSYPGTEQYF
TGTGCCAGCAGTTACCCCGGGACGGAGCAGTACTTC
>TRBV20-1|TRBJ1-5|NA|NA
CSAITRDTYNQPQHF
TGCAGTGCTATAACCCGGGACACGTACAATCAGCCCCAGCATTTT
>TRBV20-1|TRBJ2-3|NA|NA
CSASLGDGTQYF
TGCAGTGCTAGTCTCGGGGACGGTACGCAGTATTTT
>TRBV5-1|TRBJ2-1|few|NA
CASRTTHQPYNEQFF
TGCGCCAGCAGAACTACACATCAGCCCTACAATGAGCAGTTCTTC
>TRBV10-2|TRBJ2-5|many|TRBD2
CASSERGEGRPYQETQYF
TGCGCCAGCAGTGAGCGAGGGGAGGGGCGACCTTACCAAGAGACCCAGTACTTC
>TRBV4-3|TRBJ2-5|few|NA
CASSLSDREWETQYF
TGCGCCAGCAGCCTTAGCGATAGGGAGTGGGAGACCCAGTACTTC
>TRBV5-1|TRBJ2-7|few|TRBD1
CASSEGQLNYEQYF
TGCGCCAGCAGCGAGGGACAGTTAAACTACGAGCAGTACTTC
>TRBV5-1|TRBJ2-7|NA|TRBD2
CASSYTSGTYEQYF
TGCGCCAGCAGCTACACTAGCGGCACCTACGAGCAGTACTTC
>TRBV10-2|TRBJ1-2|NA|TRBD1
CASSEVWDRGYGYTF
TGCGCCAGCAGTGAGGTTTGGGACAGGGGCTATGGCTACACCTTC
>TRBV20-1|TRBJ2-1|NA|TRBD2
CSAAKGLAGYNEQFF
TGCAGTGCTGCCAAGGGACTAGCGGGCTACAATGAGCAGTTCTTC
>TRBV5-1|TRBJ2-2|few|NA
CASSLLRSEGELFF
TGCGCCAGCAGCTTACTACGGTCTGAGGGGGAGCTGTTTTTT
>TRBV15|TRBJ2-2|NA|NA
CATSRDDGELFF
TGTGCCACCAGCAGAGACGACGGGGAGCTGTTTTTT
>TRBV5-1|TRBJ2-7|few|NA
CASSLASDRIYEQYF
TGCGCCAGCAGCTTGGCCAGTGACAGGATCTACGAGCAGTACTTC
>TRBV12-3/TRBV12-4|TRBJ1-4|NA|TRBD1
CASSFIGGTAGLNEKLFF
TGTGCCAGCAGTTTCATCGGCGGGACAGCAGGCCTTAATGAAAAACTGTTTTTT
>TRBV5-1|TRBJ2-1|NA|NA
CASSLGWEQFF
TGCGCCAGCAGCTTGGGCTGGGAGCAGTTCTTC
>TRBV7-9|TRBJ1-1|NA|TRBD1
CASSTGGGTEAFF
TGTGCCAGCAGTACAGGGGGAGGCACTGAAGCTTTCTTT
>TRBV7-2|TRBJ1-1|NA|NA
CASSLIGDPAFF
TGTGCCAGCAGCCTTATTGGAGACCCGGCTTTCTTT